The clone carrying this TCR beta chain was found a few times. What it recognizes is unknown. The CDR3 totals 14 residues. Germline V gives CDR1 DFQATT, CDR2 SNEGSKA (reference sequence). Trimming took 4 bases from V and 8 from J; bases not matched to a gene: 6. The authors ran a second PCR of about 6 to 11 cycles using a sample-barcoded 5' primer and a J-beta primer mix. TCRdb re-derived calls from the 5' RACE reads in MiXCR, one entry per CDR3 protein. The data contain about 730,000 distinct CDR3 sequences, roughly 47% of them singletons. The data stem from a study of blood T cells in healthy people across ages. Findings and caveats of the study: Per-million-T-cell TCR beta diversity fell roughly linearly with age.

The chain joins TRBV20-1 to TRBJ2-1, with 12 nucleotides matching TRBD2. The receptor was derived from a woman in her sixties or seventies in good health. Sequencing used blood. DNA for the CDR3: TGCAGTGCTATGACTAGCGGGAGATCTGATGAGCAGTTCTTC. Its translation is CSAMTSGRSDEQFF.